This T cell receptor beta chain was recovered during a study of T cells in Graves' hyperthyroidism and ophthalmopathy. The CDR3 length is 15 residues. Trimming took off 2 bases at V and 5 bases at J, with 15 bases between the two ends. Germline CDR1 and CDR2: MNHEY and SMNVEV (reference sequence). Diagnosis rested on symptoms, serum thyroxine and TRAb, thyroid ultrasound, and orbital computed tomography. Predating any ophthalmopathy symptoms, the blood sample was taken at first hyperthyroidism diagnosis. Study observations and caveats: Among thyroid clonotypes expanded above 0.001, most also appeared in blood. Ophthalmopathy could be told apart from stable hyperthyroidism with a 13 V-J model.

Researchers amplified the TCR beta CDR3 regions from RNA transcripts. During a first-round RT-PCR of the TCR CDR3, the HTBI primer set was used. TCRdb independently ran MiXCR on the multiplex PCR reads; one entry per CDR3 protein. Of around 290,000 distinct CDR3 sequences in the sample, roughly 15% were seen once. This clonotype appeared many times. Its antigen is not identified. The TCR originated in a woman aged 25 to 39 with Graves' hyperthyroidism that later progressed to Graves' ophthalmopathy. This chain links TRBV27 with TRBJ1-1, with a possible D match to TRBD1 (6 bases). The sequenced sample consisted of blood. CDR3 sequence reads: CASSLATGLGTEAFF. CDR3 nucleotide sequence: TGTGCCAGCAGTTTAGCTACAGGGCTAGGTACTGAAGCTTTCTTT.